This TCR beta chain was sequenced for a study of T cells in Graves' hyperthyroidism and ophthalmopathy. Study at large: Before any treatment, at initial diagnosis, peripheral blood was collected.

This clonotype has more than one count but fewer than ten. Its target is unknown. Whole-study findings and limits: From stable hyperthyroidism, ophthalmopathy was set apart by a 13 V-J model. Among thyroid clonotypes expanded above 0.001, most also appeared in blood.

Trimming removed 5 bases from V and 6 bases from J; junction bases left unmatched: 7. The V gene's germline CDR1 is KGHSH and CDR2 LQKENI. This CDR3 has 16 amino acids. Hyperthyroidism in the patients, aged 18 to 65, was newly diagnosed and under 2 months in duration. TCR beta CDR3 region amplification was performed from RNA transcripts. The TCR CDR3 first-round RT-PCR relied on the HTBI primer set. TCRdb reprocessed the multiplex PCR reads with MiXCR, giving one entry per CDR3 protein. Of a few hundred thousand distinct CDR3 sequences in the sample, approximately 16% were seen once. This receptor was identified in a man aged 40-49 years with Graves' hyperthyroidism. The rearrangement joins TRBV18 to TRBJ2-2, with 12 nucleotides matching TRBD2. Sequencing input: blood. The CDR3 protein is CASSLRTSGAPGELFF. CDR3 DNA sequence: TGTGCCAGCTCATTACGGACTAGCGGGGCCCCCGGGGAGCTGTTTTTT.